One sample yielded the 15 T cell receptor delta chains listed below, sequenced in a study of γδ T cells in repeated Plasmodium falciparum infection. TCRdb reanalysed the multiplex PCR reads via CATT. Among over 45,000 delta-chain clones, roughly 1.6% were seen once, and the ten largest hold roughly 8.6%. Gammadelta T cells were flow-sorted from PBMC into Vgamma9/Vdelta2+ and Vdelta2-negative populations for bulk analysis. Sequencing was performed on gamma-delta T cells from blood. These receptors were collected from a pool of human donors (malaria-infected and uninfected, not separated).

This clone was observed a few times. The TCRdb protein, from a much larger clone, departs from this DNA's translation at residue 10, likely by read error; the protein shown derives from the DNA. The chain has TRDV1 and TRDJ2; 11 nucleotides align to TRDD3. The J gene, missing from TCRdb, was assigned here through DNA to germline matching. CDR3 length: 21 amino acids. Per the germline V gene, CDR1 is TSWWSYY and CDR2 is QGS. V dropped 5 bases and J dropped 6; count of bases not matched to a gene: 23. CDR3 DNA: TGTGCTCTTGGGTTTTCCTACCTGCAAGGCCTGGGGGATACTCGGGCAGCACAACTCTTCTTT. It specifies CALGFSYLQGLGDTRAAQLFF.

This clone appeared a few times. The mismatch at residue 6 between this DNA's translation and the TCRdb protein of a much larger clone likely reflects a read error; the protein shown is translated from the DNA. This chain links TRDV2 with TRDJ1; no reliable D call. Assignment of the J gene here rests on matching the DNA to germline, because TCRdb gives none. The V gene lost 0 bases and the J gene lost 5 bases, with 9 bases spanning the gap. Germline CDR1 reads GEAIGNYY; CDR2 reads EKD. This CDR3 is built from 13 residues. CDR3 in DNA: TGTGCCTGTGACACCTCACTAGGGGATAAACTCATCTTT. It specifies CACDTSLGDKLIF.

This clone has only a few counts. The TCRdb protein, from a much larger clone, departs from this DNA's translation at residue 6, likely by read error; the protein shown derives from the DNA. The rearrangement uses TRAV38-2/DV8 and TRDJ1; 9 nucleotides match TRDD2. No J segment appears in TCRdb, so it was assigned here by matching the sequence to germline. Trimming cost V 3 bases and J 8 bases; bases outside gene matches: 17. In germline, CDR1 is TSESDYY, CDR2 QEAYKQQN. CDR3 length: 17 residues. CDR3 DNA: TGTGCTTATAGGACCACAGGCCTTCCTACCCCTCTATCGAAACTCATCTTT. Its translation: CAYRTTGLPTPLSKLIF.

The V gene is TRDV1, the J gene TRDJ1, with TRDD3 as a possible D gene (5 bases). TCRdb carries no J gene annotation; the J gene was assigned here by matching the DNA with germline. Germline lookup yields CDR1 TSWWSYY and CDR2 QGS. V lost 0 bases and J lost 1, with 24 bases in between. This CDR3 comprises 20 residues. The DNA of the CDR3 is TGTGCTCTTGGGGAACTAGAACCTCCGGGGTGGGGAGAGGCCACCGATAAACTCATCTTT. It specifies CALGELEPPGWGEATDKLIF.

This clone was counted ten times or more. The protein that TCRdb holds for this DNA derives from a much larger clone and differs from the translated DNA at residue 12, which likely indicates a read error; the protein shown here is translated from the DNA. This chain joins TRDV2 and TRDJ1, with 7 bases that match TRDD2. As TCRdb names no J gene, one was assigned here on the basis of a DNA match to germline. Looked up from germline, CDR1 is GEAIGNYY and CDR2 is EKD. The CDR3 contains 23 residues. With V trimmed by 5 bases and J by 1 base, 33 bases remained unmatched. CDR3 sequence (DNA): TGTGCCTGTGGCAAACACTTCCTAATGAGGGGGGTACGCTCCCGGGGTTGCACCGATAAACTCATCTTT. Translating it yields CACGKHFLMRGVRSRGCTDKLIF.

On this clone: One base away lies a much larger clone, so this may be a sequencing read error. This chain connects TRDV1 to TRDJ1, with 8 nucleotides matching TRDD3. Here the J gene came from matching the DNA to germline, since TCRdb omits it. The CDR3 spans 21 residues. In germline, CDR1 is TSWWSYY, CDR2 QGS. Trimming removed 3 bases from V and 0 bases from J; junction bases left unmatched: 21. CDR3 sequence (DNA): TGTGCTCTTGGGGACCATACCTCCCTACGTACTGGGGGCCTGTACACCGATAAACTCATCTTT. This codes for CALGDHTSLRTGGLYTDKLIF.

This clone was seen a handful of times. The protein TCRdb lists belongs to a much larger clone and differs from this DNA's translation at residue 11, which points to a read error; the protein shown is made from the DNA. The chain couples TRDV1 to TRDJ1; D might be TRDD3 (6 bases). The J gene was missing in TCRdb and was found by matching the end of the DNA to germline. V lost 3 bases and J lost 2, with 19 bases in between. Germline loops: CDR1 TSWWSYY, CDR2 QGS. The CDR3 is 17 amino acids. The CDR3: CALGEPPYGGRTDKLIF. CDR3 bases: TGTGCTCTTGGGGAGCCCCCCTACGGGGGGAGAACCGATAAACTCATCTTT.

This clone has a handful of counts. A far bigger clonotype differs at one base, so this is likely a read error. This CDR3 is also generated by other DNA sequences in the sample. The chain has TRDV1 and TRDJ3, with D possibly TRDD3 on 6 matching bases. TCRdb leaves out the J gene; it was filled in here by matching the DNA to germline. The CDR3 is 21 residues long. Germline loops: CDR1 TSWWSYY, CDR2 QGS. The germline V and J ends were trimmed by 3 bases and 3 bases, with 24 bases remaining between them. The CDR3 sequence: CALGDFYLGGYSNWDTRQMFF. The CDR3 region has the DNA TGTGCTCTTGGGGACTTCTACCTTGGTGGATACTCCAACTGGGACACCCGACAGATGTTTTTC.

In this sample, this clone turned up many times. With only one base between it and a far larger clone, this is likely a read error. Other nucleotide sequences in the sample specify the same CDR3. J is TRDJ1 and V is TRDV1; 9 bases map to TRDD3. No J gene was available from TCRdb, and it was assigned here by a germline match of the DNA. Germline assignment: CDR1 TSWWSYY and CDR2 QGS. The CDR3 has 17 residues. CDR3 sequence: CALGELRAGGLRYKLIF. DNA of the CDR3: TGTGCCCTTGGGGAGCTACGTGCTGGGGGATTAAGATATAAACTCATCTTT.

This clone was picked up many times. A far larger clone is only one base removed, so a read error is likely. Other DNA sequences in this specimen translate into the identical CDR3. CDR3 DNA: TGTGCTCTTGGGGGGCCTACGGGTACCGGGGGATCACTCTCTTACACCGATAAACTCATCTTT. It yields the protein CALGGPTGTGGSLSYTDKLIF. This chain links TRDV1 with TRDJ1; the match to TRDD3 covers 7 bases. TCRdb leaves out the J gene; it was filled in here by matching the DNA to germline. There are 21 residues in the CDR3. Germline assignment: CDR1 TSWWSYY and CDR2 QGS. J gave up 0 bases and V 4 bases, and 23 bases lay outside the gene matches.

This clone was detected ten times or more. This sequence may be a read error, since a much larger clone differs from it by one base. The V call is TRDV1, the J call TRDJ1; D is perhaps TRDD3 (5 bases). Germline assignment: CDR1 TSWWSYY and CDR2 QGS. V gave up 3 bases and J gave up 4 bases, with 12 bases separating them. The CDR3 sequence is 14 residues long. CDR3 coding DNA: TGTGCTCTTGGGGAGGATATAGGGGACGATAAACTCATCTTT. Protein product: CALGEDIGDDKLIF.

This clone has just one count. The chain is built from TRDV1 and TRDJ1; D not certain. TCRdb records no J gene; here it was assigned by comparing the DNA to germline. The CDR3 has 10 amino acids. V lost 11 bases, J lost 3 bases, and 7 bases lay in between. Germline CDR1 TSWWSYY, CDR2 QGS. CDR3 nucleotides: TGTGCTAGGAGGGCCGATAAACTCATCTTT. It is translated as CARRADKLIF.

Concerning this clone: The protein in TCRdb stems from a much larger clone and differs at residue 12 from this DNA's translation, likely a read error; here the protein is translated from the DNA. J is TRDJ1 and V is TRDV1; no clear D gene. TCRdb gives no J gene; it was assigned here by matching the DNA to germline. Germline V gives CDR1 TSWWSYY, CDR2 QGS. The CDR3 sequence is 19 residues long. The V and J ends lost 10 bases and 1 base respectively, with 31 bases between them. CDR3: CAPQGPFPPSYKATDKLIF. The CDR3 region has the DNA TGTGCTCCGCAGGGCCCTTTCCCTCCATCGTACAAGGCCACCGATAAACTCATCTTT.

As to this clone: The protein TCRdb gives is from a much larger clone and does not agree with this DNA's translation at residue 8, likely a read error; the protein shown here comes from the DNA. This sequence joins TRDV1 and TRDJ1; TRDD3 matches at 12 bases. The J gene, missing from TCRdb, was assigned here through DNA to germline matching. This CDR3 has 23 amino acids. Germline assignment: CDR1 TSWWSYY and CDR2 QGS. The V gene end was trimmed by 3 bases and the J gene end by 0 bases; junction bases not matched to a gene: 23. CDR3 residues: CALGEPAESRMNWGIPYTDKLIF. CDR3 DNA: TGTGCTCTTGGGGAGCCGGCTGAGAGCAGAATGAACTGGGGGATACCGTACACCGATAAACTCATCTTT.

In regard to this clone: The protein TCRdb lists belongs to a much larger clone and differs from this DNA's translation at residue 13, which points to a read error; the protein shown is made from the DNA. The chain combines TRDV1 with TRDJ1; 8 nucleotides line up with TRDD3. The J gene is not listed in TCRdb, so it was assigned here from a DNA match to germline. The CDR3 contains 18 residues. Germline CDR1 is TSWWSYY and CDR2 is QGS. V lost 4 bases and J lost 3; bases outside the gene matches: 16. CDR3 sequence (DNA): TGTGCTCTTGGGGCCCACTACCTCTGGTGGGGGATCGCCGATAAACTCATCTTT. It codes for CALGAHYLWWGIADKLIF.